These T cell receptor beta chains were read from a single sample in a study of Graves' ophthalmopathy and Graves' hyperthyroidism. TCRdb re-called the multiplex PCR reads with MiXCR, one entry per CDR3 protein. This sample has about 480,000 distinct CDR3 sequences, with approximately 15% found just once. The source material was blood. The receptors come from a woman in her 30s with Graves' ophthalmopathy. CDR3s leave out the opening cysteine and the closing phenylalanine or tryptophan. Fields, in order: CDR3 length, clone size, J gene, V gene, CDR3 protein. Clone size appears in some rows only: once, few, many, or a class for an expanded clone.

11,-,TRBJ1-1,TRBV12-3/TRBV12-4,ASRTVLSSEAF
11,many,TRBJ1-1,TRBV7-2,ASSSRDRPEAF
11,many,TRBJ2-7,TRBV27,ASPSGNNYEQY
13,-,TRBJ1-1,TRBV30,AWSAGSNLNTEAF
12,many,TRBJ2-7,TRBV6-1,ASSVRATLEEQY
12,-,TRBJ1-1,TRBV6-1,ASRFSAETTEAF
11,few,TRBJ2-7,TRBV2,ARQTDRGYEQY
9,many,TRBJ1-6,TRBV28,ASMGNSPLH
12,few,TRBJ1-1,TRBV5-6,ASSLGHGGTEAF
13,many,TRBJ2-5,TRBV4-1,ASSQDRTGGVAQY
12,-,TRBJ1-3,TRBV4-1,ASSHPTGKNTIY
14,many,TRBJ1-3,TRBV6-5,ASSYSPGQDLNTIY
11,many,TRBJ2-7,TRBV27,ASSLWGSLEQY
13,many,TRBJ1-1,TRBV12-3/TRBV12-4,ASSSPGTRGTEAF
14,many,TRBJ2-7,TRBV7-9,ASSLTRLAGNYEQY
12,many,TRBJ2-7,TRBV20-1,SARQRTAPYEQY
11,many,TRBJ1-2,TRBV12-3/TRBV12-4,ASTVSGTEGYT
12,many,TRBJ2-7,TRBV20-1,SASGQGLVSEQY
15,few,TRBJ2-2,TRBV6-1,ASRKKSGLSNTGELF
11,many,TRBJ2-7,TRBV7-8,ASSLDTSYEQY
12,many,TRBJ2-7,TRBV28,ASSLSLSTYEQY
11,many,TRBJ1-5,TRBV3-1,ASSQGGEQPQH
12,many,TRBJ1-2,TRBV15,ATSRADRVDGYT
13,-,TRBJ2-5,TRBV18,ASSPPGRSQETQY
11,-,TRBJ2-7,TRBV6-2/TRBV6-3,ASRVPGTYEQY
15,many,TRBJ2-4,TRBV20-1,SVLGVSGKIAKNIQY
11,many,TRBJ1-1,TRBV28,ASSQPGTREAF
13,many,TRBJ1-1,TRBV27,ASSPPLRGLTEAF
13,many,TRBJ1-2,TRBV7-9,ASSLGVGTPDGYT
14,few,TRBJ1-3,TRBV11-2,ASSPPPQDSGNTIY
11,many,TRBJ2-7,TRBV29-1,SVAGQGTYEQY
13,many,TRBJ1-3,TRBV12-5,ASGPPMGARNTIY
13,-,TRBJ2-7,TRBV3-1,ASSLFEGAPYEQY
12,few,TRBJ2-7,TRBV20-1,SAWSETPSYEQY
9,-,TRBJ2-4,TRBV27,VSSSGPQQY
12,few,TRBJ2-4,TRBV5-1,ASSSGTQKNIQY
11,few,TRBJ1-2,TRBV25-1,ASSEWDNYGYT
15,-,TRBJ1-2,TRBV12-3/TRBV12-4,ASSLAGTGGLIGGYT
12,many,TRBJ2-7,TRBV6-5,ASTSPRGSREQY
11,many,TRBJ2-2,TRBV28,ASQSMNTGELF
11,many,TRBJ1-2,TRBV12-3/TRBV12-4,ASRPTGVGGYT
11,many,TRBJ1-2,TRBV20-1,SARDIGGYGYT
15,many,TRBJ1-2,TRBV7-3,ASSLTGDRSRNYGYT
12,-,TRBJ2-5,TRBV12-3/TRBV12-4,ASSIPGRQETQY
14,many,TRBJ2-5,TRBV12-3/TRBV12-4,ASSLWGSSVRETQY
12,many,TRBJ1-1,TRBV9,ASSATGGGTEAF
11,many,TRBJ1-1,TRBV6-4,ASSDSGRAEAF
14,many,TRBJ2-2,TRBV27,ASTILAGGGTGELF
11,many,TRBJ2-5,TRBV4-1,ASSSSVQETQY
14,many,TRBJ1-5,TRBV24-1,ATSDSTTGIVQPQH
11,few,TRBJ2-4,TRBV29-1,SAQGGTKNIQY
12,many,TRBJ2-5,TRBV6-1,ASGPRDLRETQY
12,-,TRBJ1-1,TRBV4-1,ASSHASLPSGAF
13,many,TRBJ2-5,TRBV12-3/TRBV12-4,ASSLLAGAGETQY
16,few,TRBJ2-2,TRBV4-1,ASSLTQLAPLGGGELF
11,-,TRBJ1-2,TRBV6-1,ASRPDRGLGYT
11,-,TRBJ2-5,TRBV10-3,AISDRGTETQY